One sample yielded the 5 T cell receptor beta chains listed below, sequenced in a study of regulatory T cells in long-lasting Graves disease (dated by TCRdb to 2020 to 2023). Library generation was performed with multiplex PCR. The sequencer listed for this sample is Illumina HiSeq 4000. CDR3 regions were amplified by Arm-PCR with iRepertoire HTBI primers to construct TCR beta libraries. TCRdb reworked the public reads: Q25 trimming with fastp, MiXCR clone assembly, productive beta chains retained. Here each entry gathers all rows of one CDR3 protein and keeps the most common genes and DNA. The sample table records a few hundred thousand distinct CDR3 sequences; 12% to 15% of these occur just once. The top ten hold roughly 18% of the sample. The time point label, read with the paper, signifies: newly diagnosed GD, antithyroid drugs for less than 3 months. RNA was extracted from PBMCs in TRIzol for both TCR sequencing and RNA sequencing.

In addition, the sample was reused for a study of T cells in Graves' hyperthyroidism and ophthalmopathy.

The source material was peripheral blood mononuclear cells (PBMCs), sampled at new diagnosis, from a patient treated with antithyroid drugs. Receptors were obtained from a woman in her forties or fifties with Graves disease. Donor details come from another sample of the same person, matched by shared clones.

Many counts were recorded for this clonotype. The rearrangement joins TRBV6-2 or TRBV6-3 to TRBJ2-2; 11 bases are a match to TRBD1. Looked up from germline, CDR1 is MNHEY and CDR2 is SVGEGT. This CDR3 region has 15 residues. Trimming cost V 6 bases and J 5 bases; bases outside gene matches: 5. Here the CDR3 reads CASRAGQGVTGELFF. The CDR3 nucleotides read TGTGCCAGCAGGGCGGGACAGGGGGTTACCGGGGAGCTGTTTTTT.

This chain links TRBV24-1 with TRBJ2-7, with TRBD1 matching 8 bases. Losses at the gene ends were 5 bases for V and 0 bases for J; bases not matched to a gene: 5. The CDR3 is 15 residues long. In germline, CDR1 is KGHDR, CDR2 SFDVKD. This CDR3 is CATSGTGQVSYEQYF. CDR3 nucleotides: TGTGCCACCAGTGGGACGGGACAGGTCTCCTACGAGCAGTACTTC.

This clonotype has at least ten counts. The chain links TRBV27 to TRBJ2-7; a weak D match, TRBD2 (6 bases). Matching the DNA end better, TRBJ2-3 makes the J call doubtful. The CDR3 totals 17 residues. Germline V CDR1 and CDR2: MNHEY, SMNVEV (reference sequence). The chain's CDR3 is CASSLSLSGTWTDTQYF. DNA of the CDR3: TGTGCCAGCAGTTTATCTCTTAGCGGAACGTGGACAGATACGCAGTATTTT.

This clonotype was seen at least ten times. The gene calls are TRBV6-9 and TRBJ1-6, with no clear D. CDR1 is MNHGY and CDR2 is SVAAGI in the germline V gene. The CDR3 has 12 amino acids. Between the trimmed V and J ends, which lost 3 bases and 3 bases, there was a span of 0 bases. CDR3: CASSYYNSPLHF. The CDR3 DNA is TGTGCCAGCAGTTACTATAATTCACCCCTCCACTTT.

The gene calls are TRBV3-1 and TRBJ1-1; TRBD1 agrees at 8 bases. The V segment lost 3 bases and the J segment 8 bases; nucleotides outside the gene matches: 11. The CDR3 spans 15 residues. CDR1 is LGHDT and CDR2 is YNNKEL in the germline V gene (reference sequence). CDR3 in DNA: TGTGCCAGCAGCCAGATTTCAGGGGGCGTGGGAGAAGCTTTCTTT. Protein sequence: CASSQISGGVGEAFF.